This TCR beta chain was sequenced during a study of cytomegalovirus exposure and HLA in healthy donors. Germline V gene data show CDR1 as SGHTA and CDR2 as FQGNSA. The CDR3 is 12 amino acids. The V end was cut by 3 bases, the J end by 6 bases, with 9 bases between. Primers included in the PCR were 60 Vbeta and 13 Jbeta primers. The table came from immunoSEQ multiplex PCR; TCRdb's copy has only in-frame clones and leaves some out. The data show about 200,000 clones, with roughly 85% seen just once and 3.5% to 5% held by the top ten. The receptor's source is a woman aged 25 to 39 in good health and CMV-seropositive. The J gene is TRBJ2-7, the V gene TRBV7-2; D might be TRBD2 (6 bases). Specimen: PBMCs. CDR3 sequence reads: CASSLPEGEQYF. The DNA for the CDR3 is TGTGCCAGCAGCTTGCCGGAGGGCGAGCAGTACTTC.